This TCR beta chain was captured by sequencing in a study of cytomegalovirus exposure and HLA in healthy donors. Study-wide findings and caveats: Most observed TCR sequences were rare, whereas some public TCRs were detected in many donors. Some highly shared sequence variants likely arose as a pipeline artifact. Later examination showed HLA-associated TCR beta chains had greater clonal expansion than equally common others.

As regards this clone: Antigen: not known.

CDR3 length: 14 residues. Looked up from germline, CDR1 is SNHLY and CDR2 is FYNNEI. Unmatched junction bases numbered 12, after V lost 10 bases and J lost 4 bases. 60 Vbeta and 13 Jbeta primers were used in PCR. TCRdb's copy holds only in-frame clones and misses some; the assay was immunoSEQ multiplex PCR. The sample has some 150,000 clones; under 85% are singletons. Nominal health characterized the donors when sampled, though unrecorded immune exposures were likely. The chain employs TRBV2 and TRBJ2-5; 7 bases align to TRBD2. This receptor was obtained from a human donor in good health. The material sequenced was PBMCs. CDR3 nucleotide sequence: TGTGCCATCGTACGAGAGGGAGGGTTAGAGACCCAGTACTTC. Amino acids: CAIVREGGLETQYF.